This T cell receptor (beta chain) was sequenced in a study of blood T cells in healthy people across ages. Trimming took 1 base from V and 4 from J, leaving 9 bases between them. Germline V CDR1 and CDR2: DFQATT, SNEGSKA (reference sequence). The CDR3 has 13 amino acids. The authors ran a second PCR of 7 to 11 cycles using a sample-barcoded 5' primer and a J-beta primer mix. TCRdb recomputed calls from the 5' RACE reads with MiXCR, one row per CDR3 protein. This sample carries hundreds of thousands of distinct CDR3 sequences, 25% of them seen once, and the ten largest clones take more than 8.5%. These same data were also listed under a study on T cells of mothers and their children.

The TCR originated in a boy under 18 in good health. The sequenced sample consisted of blood. This chain links TRBV20-1 with TRBJ2-3; possibly TRBD2 for D (6 bases). CDR3 bases: TGCAGTGCTAGAGGTCGCGGGGCAGATACGCAGTATTTT. This translates into CSARGRGADTQYF.